This passage covers 23 T cell receptor beta chains from one sample sequenced in a study of blood T cell repertoires in COVID-19. Produced via immunoSEQ multiplex PCR; TCRdb's table is partial and in-frame only. The data contain about 170,000 clones, 88% of them singletons. Material for sequencing was peripheral blood. Receptors originate from a middle-aged man who had recovered from COVID-19.

Worth noting for this clone: The germline gene is not matched at one end of the junction; a read error may be the cause. V is TRBV15 and J is TRBJ2-3; D is perhaps TRBD2 (7 bases). Per the germline V gene, CDR1 is LNHNV and CDR2 is YYDKDF (reference sequence). The CDR3 has 18 amino acids. CDR3 sequence (DNA): TGTGCCACCAGCGGAGAGGATGGGGCGGGGGCCTACACAGATACGCAGTATTTT. Translation gives CATSGEDGAGAYTDTQYF.

This clone came up once. The chain combines TRBV15 with TRBJ1-2, with D tentatively TRBD1 (5 bases). CDR3 size: 15 residues. The V end was cut by 1 base, the J end by 4 bases, with 13 bases between. Looked up from germline, CDR1 is LNHNV and CDR2 is YYDKDF (reference sequence). This chain's CDR3 is CATSRVEGRAYGYTF. The CDR3 bases are TGTGCCACCAGCAGAGTGGAGGGGCGCGCCTATGGCTACACCTTC. Using reference TRBV15 and TRBJ1-2 for the parts outside the CDR3, the full variable domain is DAMVIQNPRYQVTQFGKPVTLSCSQTLNHNVMYWYQQKSSQAPKLLFHYYDKDFNNEADTPDNFQSRRPNTSFCFLDIRSPGLGDTAMYLCATSRVEGRAYGYTFGSGTRLTVV.

The chain uses TRBV24-1 and TRBJ1-1, with D unresolved. Germline V gene lookup returns CDR1 KGHDR and CDR2 SFDVKD. Deletions cut 9 bases from V and 8 bases from J, with 12 bases between. The CDR3 is made up of 11 amino acids. The CDR3 is CATEGLGEAFF. In nucleotides, the CDR3 is TGTGCCACCGAGGGCCTGGGGGAAGCTTTCTTT.

This clone was seen more than once but under ten times. The chain employs TRBV7-9 and TRBJ2-1; the match to TRBD2 covers 10 bases. The trim removed 5 bases at V and 7 bases at J, leaving 11 bases unmatched. Looked up from germline, CDR1 is SEHNR and CDR2 is FQNEAQ (reference sequence). The CDR3 consists of 16 residues. CDR3 in amino acids: CASSRPGTSVKNEQFF. CDR3 nucleotide sequence: TGTGCCAGCAGCAGGCCCGGGACTAGCGTGAAAAATGAGCAGTTCTTC.

The gene calls are TRBV28 and TRBJ1-2, with D possibly TRBD1 on 6 matching bases. V lost 5 bases to trimming and J lost 6 bases, with 19 bases between them. The CDR3 is 15 amino acids. The germline V gene encodes CDR1 MDHEN and CDR2 SYDVKM. CDR3 residues: CASSIINAQGNGYTF. CDR3 bases: TGTGCCAGCAGTATAATAAACGCCCAGGGGAATGGCTACACCTTC.

The CDR3 coding sequence is TGTGCCAGCAGCTTGACAGGGGGCTCCTACAATGAGCAGTTCTTC. It is translated as CASSLTGGSYNEQFF. The chain is built from TRBV7-9 and TRBJ2-1; 9 nucleotides match TRBD1. This CDR3 spans 15 amino acids. Trimming at V came to 3 bases and at J to 0 bases, leaving 0 bases not matched to a gene. Germline lookup yields CDR1 SEHNR and CDR2 FQNEAQ (reference sequence).

The chain combines TRBV28 with TRBJ1-2; no definite D call. The CDR3 loop spans 16 amino acids. CDR1 is MDHEN, CDR2 SYDVKM, per germline. Trimming left V 1 base short and J 0 bases short, with 12 bases between. The CDR3 protein is CASSLSSRPSNYGYTF. In DNA, the CDR3 is TGTGCCAGCAGTTTATCTAGCCGCCCTTCTAACTATGGCTACACCTTC.

CDR3 residues: CASSYSGQGAQETQYF. The CDR3 DNA reads TGTGCCAGCAGTTATTCGGGACAGGGCGCTCAAGAGACCCAGTACTTC. This chain links TRBV7-3 with TRBJ2-5; 9 positions agree with TRBD1. V was clipped by 6 bases and J by 2 bases; unmatched bases: 10. Germline assignment: CDR1 SGHTA and CDR2 FQGTGA. The length of the CDR3 is 16 residues.

V usage is TRBV5-6 and J usage is TRBJ1-6; D gene ambiguous. Germline lookup yields CDR1 SGHDT and CDR2 YYEEEE. The CDR3 length is 17 residues. V dropped 3 bases and J dropped 8 bases, with 21 bases sitting between them. The CDR3 DNA reads TGTGCCAGCAGCTCCCCGGGTCTACGAGCCCGGGATTCACCCCTCCACTTT. Amino acid sequence: CASSSPGLRARDSPLHF.

This chain links TRBV7-2 with TRBJ2-3, with 7 positions matching TRBD1. This CDR3 is 15 amino acids long. The junction had 6 bases not matched to a gene; V was cut back by 4 bases and J by 2 bases. Per the germline V gene, CDR1 is SGHTA and CDR2 is FQGNSA. CDR3 sequence reads: CASSSGQTFTDTQYF. The CDR3 DNA reads TGTGCCAGCAGCTCGGGACAGACGTTCACAGATACGCAGTATTTT.

The chain has TRBV7-9 and TRBJ2-7; D is ambiguous. Deletions cut 1 base from V and 2 bases from J, with 6 bases between. CDR3 length: 13 residues. CDR1 and CDR2 from the germline V gene are SEHNR and FQNEAQ (reference sequence). The CDR3 protein is CASSLDPTYEQYF. Written as DNA, the CDR3 is TGTGCCAGCAGCTTAGATCCTACCTACGAGCAGTACTTC.

The chain combines TRBV7-2 with TRBJ2-2, with 7 nucleotides matching TRBD2. From germline, CDR1 is SGHTA and CDR2 FQGNSA. The junction had 8 bases not matched to a gene; V was cut back by 3 bases and J by 4 bases. This CDR3 is 16 amino acids long. In DNA form, the CDR3 reads TGTGCCAGCAGCTTCCTGACTAGCCGTAGCACCGGGGAGCTGTTTTTT. It yields the protein CASSFLTSRSTGELFF.

This chain uses TRBV7-3 with TRBJ1-3; D not certain. Germline assignment: CDR1 SGHTA and CDR2 FQGTGA. V was pared by 5 bases and J by 1 base, with 12 bases between. There are 15 residues in the CDR3. The CDR3 DNA reads as TGTGCCAGCAGCCTTTCCCTACCTTCTGGAAACACCATATATTTT. Its translation: CASSLSLPSGNTIYF.

The rearrangement uses TRBV25-1 and TRBJ1-6; D uncertain. This CDR3 has 13 amino acids. With 4 bases removed from V and 5 bases from J, the gap between germline ends came to 6 bases. Germline lookup yields CDR1 MGHDK and CDR2 SYGVNS. The CDR3 DNA sequence: TGTGCCAGCAGTGTGTCTAATAATTCACCCCTCCACTTT. It translates to CASSVSNNSPLHF. The whole variable domain, filled in from reference TRBV25-1 and TRBJ1-6, reads EADIYQTPRYLVIGTGKKITLECSQTMGHDKMYWYQQDPGMELHLIHYSYGVNSTEKGDLSSESTVSRIRTEHFPLTLESARPSHTSQYLCASSVSNNSPLHFGNGTRLTVT.

The V call is TRBV4-1, the J call TRBJ2-7; perhaps TRBD2 as D (5 bases). This CDR3 is built from 15 residues. Trimming cost V 0 bases and J 7 bases, with 16 bases left between them. Looked up from germline, CDR1 is MGHRA and CDR2 is YSYEKL. Here the CDR3 reads CASSQDSDFPKEQYF. As DNA, the CDR3 is TGCGCCAGCAGCCAAGACTCGGACTTCCCTAAAGAGCAGTACTTC.

The table lists this clone with a count of one. This chain connects TRBV27 to TRBJ2-7; the D gene is possibly TRBD1 (6 bases). The CDR3 has 14 residues. Trimming took off 5 bases at V and 2 bases at J, with 13 bases between the two ends. Per the germline V gene, CDR1 is MNHEY and CDR2 is SMNVEV (reference sequence). CDR3 region: CASSPLTGPYEQYF. The CDR3 coding sequence is TGTGCCAGCAGTCCACTGACAGGACCCTACGAGCAGTACTTC.

The chain combines TRBV5-1 with TRBJ2-5, with D possibly TRBD1 on 6 matching bases. Germline V gene lookup returns CDR1 SGHRS and CDR2 YFSETQ. The CDR3 runs to 14 residues. Trimming left V 2 bases short and J 3 bases short, with 11 bases between. CDR3: CASSFMTGEETQYF. Written as DNA, the CDR3 is TGCGCCAGCAGCTTTATGACAGGAGAAGAGACCCAGTACTTC.

The chain is built from TRBV7-9 and TRBJ1-6; 9 positions match TRBD1. Germline V lookup: CDR1 SEHNR, CDR2 FQNEAQ (reference sequence). Trimming removed 4 bases from V and 9 bases from J; junction bases left unmatched: 10. The CDR3 extends over 16 amino acids. The DNA of the CDR3 is TGTGCCAGCAGCTCCCCATCGGACAGGGGTGGTTCACCCCTCCACTTT. This gives the protein CASSSPSDRGGSPLHF.

The chain joins TRBV6-2 or TRBV6-3 to TRBJ1-1; D call uncertain. Trimming shortened V by 6 bases and J by 5 bases, and 7 bases separated the two germline ends. This CDR3 spans 11 amino acids. Germline V gene data show CDR1 as MNHEY and CDR2 as SVGEGT. CDR3: CASSHGTEAFF. The CDR3 bases are TGTGCCAGCAGCCACGGGACTGAAGCTTTCTTT.

V gene TRBV6-2 or TRBV6-3 combines with J gene TRBJ2-6, with D perhaps TRBD1 (6 bases). V was clipped by 6 bases and J by 3 bases, with 15 bases between them. Germline CDR1 and CDR2: MNHEY and SVGEGT. The CDR3 has 16 amino acids. In DNA form, the CDR3 reads TGTGCCAGCAGCAAGGATACAGGGTTTGGGGCCAACGTCCTGACTTTC. It translates to CASSKDTGFGANVLTF.

The J gene is TRBJ1-2, the V gene TRBV5-5, with a possible D match to TRBD1 (6 bases). The CDR3 runs to 14 residues. The V end lost 3 bases, the J end lost 4 bases, and 13 bases lay between the germline ends. Germline loops: CDR1 SGHKS, CDR2 YYEKEE (reference sequence). CDR3 bases: TGTGCCAGCAGCTACGAAGACAGGCCCTATGGCTACACCTTC. Encoded protein: CASSYEDRPYGYTF.

The V and J genes are TRBV6-1 and TRBJ1-5, with no clear D. This CDR3 is 13 amino acids long. The V and J ends lost 3 bases and 2 bases respectively, with 5 bases between them. Germline lookup yields CDR1 MNHNS and CDR2 SASEGT. CDR3 DNA sequence: TGTGCCAGCAGTGAGTCAGGCAATCAGCCCCAGCATTTT. Its translation is CASSESGNQPQHF.

The chain couples TRBV27 to TRBJ2-7, with no clear D. Looked up from germline, CDR1 is MNHEY and CDR2 is SMNVEV (reference sequence). This CDR3 spans 15 amino acids. V gave up 5 bases and J gave up 1 base, with 15 bases separating them. The CDR3 is CASSRILGPSYEQYF. As DNA, the CDR3 is TGTGCCAGCAGTCGAATATTGGGCCCTTCCTACGAGCAGTACTTC.